This T cell receptor (beta chain) was captured in a study of CD8+ T cells in alopecia areata. Extraction and reverse transcription of RNA yielded cDNA as the sequencing template. Assay: immunoSEQ multiplex PCR; the TCRdb copy retains only in-frame clones and omits some. The data contain 150,000 or so clones, 50% to 65% of them singletons. CDR1 MDHEN and CDR2 SYDVKM come from the germline V gene. This CDR3 has 14 amino acids. V lost 2 bases, J lost 5 bases, and 12 bases lay in between. Study conclusions and caveats: The study found TCR sharing across patients less clear than in mice, possibly for HLA reasons. Sequencing of scalp samples also includes resident alphabeta T cells from normal skin. Normal scalp showed lower clonality than lesional scalp, especially alopecia totalis/universalis.

Note on this clone: Antigen specificity is unknown.

PBMCs were stained for CD3, CD4 and CD8, and CD4+ and CD8+ T cells were sorted. Sequenced material: CD4+ T cells sorted from blood. This TCR was sampled from a human donor in good health. This chain connects TRBV28 to TRBJ2-5; D is perhaps TRBD2 (6 bases). For the CDR3, the DNA is TGTGCCAGCAGTTTAGCAGGACTATCTGAGACCCAGTACTTC. This gives the protein CASSLAGLSETQYF.